Sequencing of this T cell receptor beta chain was carried out in a study of T cells in Graves' hyperthyroidism and ophthalmopathy. RNA transcripts yielded amplified TCR beta CDR3 regions. In the first-round RT-PCR of the TCR CDR3, the HTBI primer set was used. Each CDR3 protein gets one entry after TCRdb re-called the multiplex PCR reads with MiXCR. The data show more than 600,000 distinct CDR3 sequences, with roughly 15% seen just once and approximately 8.4% held by the top ten. The CDR3 length is 16 residues. V gave up 6 bases and J gave up 1 base, with 18 bases separating them. The sample taken for sequencing was blood. The V gene is TRBV12-3 or TRBV12-4, the J gene TRBJ2-5; D may be TRBD1 (5 bases). The TCR comes from a man aged 18 to 35 with Graves' hyperthyroidism. Written as DNA, the CDR3 is TGTGCCAGCAGCCGCCTACAATCAGGGCTCCAAGAGACCCAGTACTTC. It encodes CASSRLQSGLQETQYF.